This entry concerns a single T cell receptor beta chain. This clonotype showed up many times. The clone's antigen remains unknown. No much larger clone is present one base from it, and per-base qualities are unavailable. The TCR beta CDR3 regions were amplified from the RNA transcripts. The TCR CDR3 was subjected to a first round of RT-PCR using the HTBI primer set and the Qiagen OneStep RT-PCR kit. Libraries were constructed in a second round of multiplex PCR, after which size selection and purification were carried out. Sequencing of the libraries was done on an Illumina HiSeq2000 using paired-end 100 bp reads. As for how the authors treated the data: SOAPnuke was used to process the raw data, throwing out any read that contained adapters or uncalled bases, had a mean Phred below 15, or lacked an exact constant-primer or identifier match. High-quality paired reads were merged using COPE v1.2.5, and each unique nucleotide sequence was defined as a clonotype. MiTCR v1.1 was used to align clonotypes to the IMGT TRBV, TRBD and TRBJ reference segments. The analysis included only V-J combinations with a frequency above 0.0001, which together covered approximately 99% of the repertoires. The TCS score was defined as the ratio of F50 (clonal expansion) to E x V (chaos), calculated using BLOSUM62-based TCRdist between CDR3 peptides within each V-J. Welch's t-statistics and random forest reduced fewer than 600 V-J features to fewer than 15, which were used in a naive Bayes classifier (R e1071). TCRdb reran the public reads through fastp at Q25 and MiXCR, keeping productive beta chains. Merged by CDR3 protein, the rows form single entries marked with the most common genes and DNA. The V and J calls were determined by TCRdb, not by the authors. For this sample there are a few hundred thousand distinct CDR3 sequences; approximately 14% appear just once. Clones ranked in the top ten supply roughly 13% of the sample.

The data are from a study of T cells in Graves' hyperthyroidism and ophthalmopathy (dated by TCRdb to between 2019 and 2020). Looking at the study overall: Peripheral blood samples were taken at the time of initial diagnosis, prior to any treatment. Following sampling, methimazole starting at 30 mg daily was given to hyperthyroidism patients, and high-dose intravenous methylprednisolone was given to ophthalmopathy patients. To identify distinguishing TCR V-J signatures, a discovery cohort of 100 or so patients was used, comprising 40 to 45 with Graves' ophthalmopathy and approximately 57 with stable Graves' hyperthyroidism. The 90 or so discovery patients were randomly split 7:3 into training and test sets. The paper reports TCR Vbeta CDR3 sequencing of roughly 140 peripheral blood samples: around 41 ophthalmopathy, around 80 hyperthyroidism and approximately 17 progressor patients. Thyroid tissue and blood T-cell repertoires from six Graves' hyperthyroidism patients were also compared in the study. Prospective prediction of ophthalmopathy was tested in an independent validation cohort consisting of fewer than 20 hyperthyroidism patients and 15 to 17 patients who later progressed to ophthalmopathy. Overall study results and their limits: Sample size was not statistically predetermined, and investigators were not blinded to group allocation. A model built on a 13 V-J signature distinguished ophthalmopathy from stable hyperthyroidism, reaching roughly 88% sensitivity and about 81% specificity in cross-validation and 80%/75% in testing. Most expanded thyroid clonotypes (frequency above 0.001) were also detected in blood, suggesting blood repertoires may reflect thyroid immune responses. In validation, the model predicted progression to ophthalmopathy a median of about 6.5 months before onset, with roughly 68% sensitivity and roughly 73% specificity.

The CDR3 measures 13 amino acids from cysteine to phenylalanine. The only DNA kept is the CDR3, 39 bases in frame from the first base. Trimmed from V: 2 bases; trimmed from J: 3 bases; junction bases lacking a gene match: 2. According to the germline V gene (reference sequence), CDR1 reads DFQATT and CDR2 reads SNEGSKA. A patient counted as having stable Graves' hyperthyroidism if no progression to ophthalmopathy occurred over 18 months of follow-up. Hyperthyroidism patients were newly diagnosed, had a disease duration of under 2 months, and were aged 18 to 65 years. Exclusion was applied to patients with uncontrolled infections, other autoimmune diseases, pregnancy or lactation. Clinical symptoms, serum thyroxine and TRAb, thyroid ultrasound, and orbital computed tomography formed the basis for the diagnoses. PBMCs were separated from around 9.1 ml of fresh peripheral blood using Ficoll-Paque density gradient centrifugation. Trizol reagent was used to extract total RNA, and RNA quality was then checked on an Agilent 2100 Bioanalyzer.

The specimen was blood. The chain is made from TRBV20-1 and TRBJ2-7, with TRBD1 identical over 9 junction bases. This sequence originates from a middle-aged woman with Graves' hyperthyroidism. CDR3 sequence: CSARRTGVYEQYF. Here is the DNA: TGCAGTGCTAGAAGGACAGGGGTCTACGAGCAGTACTTC.